This T cell receptor beta chain was retrieved from a study of Ad26.COV2.S vaccination and SARS-CoV-2 variants. V was clipped by 3 bases and J by 1 base, with 14 bases between them. The germline V gene has CDR1 SGHRS and CDR2 YFSETQ. The CDR3 covers 17 residues. This clone was recorded once. The antigen is not known. Treatment here: roughly 18 received Ad26.COV2.S at low or high dose, single or two shots; several received placebo; per-sample allocation not given. Day 63 after the first injection of vaccine or placebo was the sampling time. Aged 18-55 years, donor was enrolled in Boston at some point between 2019 and 2021. Vaccination employed an Ad26 vector expressing the Wuhan-strain SARS-CoV-2 spike. Only in-frame clones appear in the TCRdb table, and some are missing; sequencing was by immunoSEQ multiplex PCR. The table has about 400,000 clones, approximately 89% seen once. Regarding the study as a whole: Measurements of TCR breadth and depth may have given underestimates of the total T cell responses. Participants given vaccine showed non-spike TCR breadth similar to that of placebo recipients.

This specimen consisted of peripheral blood, obtained in a trial of Ad26.COV2.S vaccine versus placebo. This TCR came from a person aged 18-60 years who received the Ad26.COV2.S COVID-19 vaccine or a placebo. The genes are TRBV5-1 and TRBJ2-6; D possibly matches TRBD1 or TRBD2 (5 bases each). The CDR3: CASSSLTGGSGANVLTF. In DNA, the CDR3 is TGCGCCAGCAGCTCCCTAACAGGAGGTTCTGGGGCCAACGTCCTGACTTTC.